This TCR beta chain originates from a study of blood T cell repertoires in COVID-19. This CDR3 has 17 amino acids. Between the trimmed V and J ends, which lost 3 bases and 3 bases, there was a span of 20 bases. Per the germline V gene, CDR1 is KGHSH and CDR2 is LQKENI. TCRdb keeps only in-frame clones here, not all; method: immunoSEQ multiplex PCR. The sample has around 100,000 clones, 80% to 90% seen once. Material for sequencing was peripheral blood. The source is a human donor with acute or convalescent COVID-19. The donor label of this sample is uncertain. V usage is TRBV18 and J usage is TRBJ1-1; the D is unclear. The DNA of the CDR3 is TGTGCCAGCTCACCTGCTCAGGCCCCTCGTCAGGACACTGAAGCTTTCTTT. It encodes CASSPAQAPRQDTEAFF.